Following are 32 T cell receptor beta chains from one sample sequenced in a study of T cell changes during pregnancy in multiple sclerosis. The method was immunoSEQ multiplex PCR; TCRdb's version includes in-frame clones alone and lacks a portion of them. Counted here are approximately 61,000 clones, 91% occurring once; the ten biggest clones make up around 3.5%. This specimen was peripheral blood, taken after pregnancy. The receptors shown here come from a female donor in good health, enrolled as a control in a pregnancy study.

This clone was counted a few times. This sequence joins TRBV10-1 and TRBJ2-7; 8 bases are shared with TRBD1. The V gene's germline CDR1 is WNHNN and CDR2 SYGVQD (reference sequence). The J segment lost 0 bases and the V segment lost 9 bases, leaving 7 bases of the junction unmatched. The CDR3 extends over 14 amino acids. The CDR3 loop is CARAPGQASYEQYF. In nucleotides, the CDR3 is TGCGCCAGAGCCCCGGGACAGGCCTCCTACGAGCAGTACTTC.

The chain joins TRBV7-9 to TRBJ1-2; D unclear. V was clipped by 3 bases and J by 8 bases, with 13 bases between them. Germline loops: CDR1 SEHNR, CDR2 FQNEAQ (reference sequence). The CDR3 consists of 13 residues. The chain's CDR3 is CASSFGVESGYTF. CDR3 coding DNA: TGTGCCAGCAGCTTCGGGGTCGAGTCAGGCTACACCTTC.

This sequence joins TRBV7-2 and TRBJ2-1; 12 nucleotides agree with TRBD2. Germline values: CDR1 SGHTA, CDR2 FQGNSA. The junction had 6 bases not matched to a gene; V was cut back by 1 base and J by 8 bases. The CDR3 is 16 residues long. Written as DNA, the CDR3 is TGTGCCAGCAGCTTAGACGCTAGCGGGAGGGCCGATGAGCAGTTCTTC. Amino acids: CASSLDASGRADEQFF.

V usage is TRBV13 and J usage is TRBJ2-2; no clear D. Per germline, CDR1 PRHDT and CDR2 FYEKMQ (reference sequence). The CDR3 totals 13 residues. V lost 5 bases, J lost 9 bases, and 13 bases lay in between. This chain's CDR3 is CASSPPGPRELFF. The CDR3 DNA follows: TGTGCCAGCAGCCCACCCGGTCCGAGGGAGCTGTTTTTT.

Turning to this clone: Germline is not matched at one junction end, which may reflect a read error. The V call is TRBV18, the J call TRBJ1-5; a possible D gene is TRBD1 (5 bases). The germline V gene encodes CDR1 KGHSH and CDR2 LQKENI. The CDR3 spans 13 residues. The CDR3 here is CASSQQGKQPQHF. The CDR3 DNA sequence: TGTGCCAGCTCACAGCAGGGCAAGCAGCCCCAGCATTTT.

The CDR3 nucleotides read TGTGCCAGTGAACCCGGGACAGGGAATCGTTTCGACCTGAACACTGAAGCTTTCTTT. It encodes CASEPGTGNRFDLNTEAFF. The chain links TRBV19 to TRBJ1-1, with 9 bases that match TRBD1. Germline V gene sequence: CDR1 LNHDA, CDR2 SQIVND (reference sequence). The CDR3 covers 19 residues. J was trimmed by 0 bases and V by 8 bases; bases with no gene match: 19. The complete variable domain, with remaining parts taken from reference TRBV19 and TRBJ1-1, reads DGGITQSPKYLFRKEGQNVTLSCEQNLNHDAMYWYRQDPGQGLRLIYYSQIVNDFQKGDIAEGYSVSREKKESFPLTVTSAQKNPTAFYLCASEPGTGNRFDLNTEAFFGQGTRLTVV.

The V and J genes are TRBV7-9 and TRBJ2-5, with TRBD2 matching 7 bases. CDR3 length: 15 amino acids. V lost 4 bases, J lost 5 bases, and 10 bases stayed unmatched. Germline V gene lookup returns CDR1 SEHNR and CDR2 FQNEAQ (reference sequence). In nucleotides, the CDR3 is TGTGCCAGCAGCTCCCGGACTAGTGCCCGGGAGACCCAGTACTTC. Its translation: CASSSRTSARETQYF.

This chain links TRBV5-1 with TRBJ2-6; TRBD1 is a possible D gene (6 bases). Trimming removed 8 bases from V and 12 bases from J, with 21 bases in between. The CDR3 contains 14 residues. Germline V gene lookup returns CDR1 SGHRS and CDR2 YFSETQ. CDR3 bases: TGCGCCAGTCAACAAAACAGGGAAGGGGGCGTCCTGACTTTC. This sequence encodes CASQQNREGGVLTF.

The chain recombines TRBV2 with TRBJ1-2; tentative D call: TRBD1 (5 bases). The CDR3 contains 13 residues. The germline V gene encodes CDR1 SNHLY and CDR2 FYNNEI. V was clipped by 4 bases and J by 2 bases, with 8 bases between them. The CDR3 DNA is TGTGCCAGCAGTGCTGGGGGGAACTATGGCTACACCTTC. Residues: CASSAGGNYGYTF.

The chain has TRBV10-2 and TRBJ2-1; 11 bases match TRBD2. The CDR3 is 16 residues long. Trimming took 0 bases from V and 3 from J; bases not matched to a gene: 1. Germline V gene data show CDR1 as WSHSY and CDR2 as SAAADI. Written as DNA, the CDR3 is TGCGCCAGCAGTGAGTCTAGCGGGAGGGTCTACAATGAGCAGTTCTTC. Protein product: CASSESSGRVYNEQFF.

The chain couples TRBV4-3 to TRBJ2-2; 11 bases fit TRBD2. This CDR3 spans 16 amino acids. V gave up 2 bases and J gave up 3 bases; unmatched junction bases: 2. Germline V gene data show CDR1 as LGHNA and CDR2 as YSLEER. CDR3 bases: TGCGCCAGCAGCCAAATAGCGGGGGGGCACACCGGGGAGCTGTTTTTT. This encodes CASSQIAGGHTGELFF.

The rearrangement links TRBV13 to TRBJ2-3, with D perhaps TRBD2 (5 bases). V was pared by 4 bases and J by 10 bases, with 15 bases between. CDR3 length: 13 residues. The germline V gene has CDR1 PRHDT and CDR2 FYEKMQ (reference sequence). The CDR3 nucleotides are TGTGCCAGCAGCTCGCATTTTCGGGATTCGCAGTATTTT. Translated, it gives CASSSHFRDSQYF.

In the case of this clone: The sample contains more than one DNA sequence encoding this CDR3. CDR3: CASTGTALNTEAFF. The CDR3 DNA is TGTGCCAGCACGGGGACAGCACTGAACACTGAAGCTTTCTTT. The genes are TRBV6-5 and TRBJ1-1, with 7 bases lining up with TRBD1. The CDR3 contains 14 residues. The J segment lost 0 bases and the V segment lost 7 bases, leaving 5 bases of the junction unmatched. The germline V gene encodes CDR1 MNHEY and CDR2 SVGAGI.

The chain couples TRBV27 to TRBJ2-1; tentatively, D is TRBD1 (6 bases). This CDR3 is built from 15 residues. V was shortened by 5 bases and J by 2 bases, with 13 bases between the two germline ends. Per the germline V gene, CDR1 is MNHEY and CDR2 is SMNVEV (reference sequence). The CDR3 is CASSPGQSPYNEQFF. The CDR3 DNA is TGTGCCAGCAGTCCCGGACAGAGCCCCTACAATGAGCAGTTCTTC.

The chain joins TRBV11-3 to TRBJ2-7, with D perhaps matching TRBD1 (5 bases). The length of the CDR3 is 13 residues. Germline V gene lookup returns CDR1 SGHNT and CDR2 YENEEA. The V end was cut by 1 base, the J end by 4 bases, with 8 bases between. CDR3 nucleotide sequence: TGTGCCAGCAGCTTAGCAGGGCGGTACGAGCAGTACTTC. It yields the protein CASSLAGRYEQYF.

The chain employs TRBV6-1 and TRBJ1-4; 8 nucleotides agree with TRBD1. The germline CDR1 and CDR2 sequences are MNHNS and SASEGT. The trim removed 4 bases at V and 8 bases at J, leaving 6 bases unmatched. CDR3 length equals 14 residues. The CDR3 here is CASSVTGGREKLFF. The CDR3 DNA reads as TGTGCCAGCAGTGTTACAGGGGGGAGGGAAAAACTGTTTTTT.

The CDR3 loop is CASSWGLAGLYEQYF. Written as DNA, the CDR3 is TGTGCCAGCAGCTGGGGACTAGCGGGCCTCTACGAGCAGTACTTC. The chain recombines TRBV5-5 with TRBJ2-7; 12 bases are shared with TRBD2. The CDR3 sequence is 15 residues long. CDR1 is SGHKS, CDR2 YYEKEE, per germline (reference sequence). The trim removed 3 bases at V and 3 bases at J, leaving 4 bases unmatched.

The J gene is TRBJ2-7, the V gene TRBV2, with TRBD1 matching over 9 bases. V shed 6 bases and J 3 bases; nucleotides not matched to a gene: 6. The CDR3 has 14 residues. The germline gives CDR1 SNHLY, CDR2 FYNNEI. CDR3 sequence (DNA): TGTGCCAGCAGAGGATGGGGACAGGGCTACGAGCAGTACTTC. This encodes CASRGWGQGYEQYF.

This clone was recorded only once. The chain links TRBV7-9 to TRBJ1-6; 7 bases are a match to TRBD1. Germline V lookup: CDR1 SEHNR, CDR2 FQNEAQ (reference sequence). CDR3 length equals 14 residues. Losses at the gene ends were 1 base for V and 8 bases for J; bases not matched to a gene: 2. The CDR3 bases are TGTGCCAGCAGCTTAGGTACAGGGGATTCACCCCTCCACTTT. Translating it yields CASSLGTGDSPLHF.

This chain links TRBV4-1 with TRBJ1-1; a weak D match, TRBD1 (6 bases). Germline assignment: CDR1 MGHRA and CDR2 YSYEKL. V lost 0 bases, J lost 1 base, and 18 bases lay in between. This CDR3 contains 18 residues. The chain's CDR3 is CASSQDPALTGKNTEAFF. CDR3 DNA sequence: TGCGCCAGCAGCCAAGATCCCGCTCTCACAGGGAAGAACACTGAAGCTTTCTTT.

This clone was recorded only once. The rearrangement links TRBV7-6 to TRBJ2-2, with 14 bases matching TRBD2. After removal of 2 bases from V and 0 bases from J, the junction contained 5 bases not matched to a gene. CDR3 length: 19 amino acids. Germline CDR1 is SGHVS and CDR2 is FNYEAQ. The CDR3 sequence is CASSLRGLAGDANTGELFF. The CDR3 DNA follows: TGTGCCAGCAGCTTACGGGGACTAGCGGGAGATGCGAACACCGGGGAGCTGTTTTTT.

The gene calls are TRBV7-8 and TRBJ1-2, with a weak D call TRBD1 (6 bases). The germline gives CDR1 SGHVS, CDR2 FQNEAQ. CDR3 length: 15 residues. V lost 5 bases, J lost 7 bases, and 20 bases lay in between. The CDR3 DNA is TGTGCCAGCAGCCAGAGGGGGGGACTGGAATCTGGCTACACCTTC. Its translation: CASSQRGGLESGYTF.

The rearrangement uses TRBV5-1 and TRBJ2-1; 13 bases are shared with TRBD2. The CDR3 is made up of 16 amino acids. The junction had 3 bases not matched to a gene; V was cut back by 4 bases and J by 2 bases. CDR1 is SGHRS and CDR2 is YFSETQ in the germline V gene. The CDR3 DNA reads TGCGCCAGCAGCCGCGGGACTAGCGGGACCTACAATGAGCAGTTCTTC. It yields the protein CASSRGTSGTYNEQFF.

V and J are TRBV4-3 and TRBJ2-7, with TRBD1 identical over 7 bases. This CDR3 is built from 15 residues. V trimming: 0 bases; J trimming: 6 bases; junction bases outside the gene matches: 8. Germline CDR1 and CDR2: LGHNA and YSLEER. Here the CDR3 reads CASSQDLYRGGEQYF. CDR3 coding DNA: TGCGCCAGCAGCCAAGATCTGTACAGGGGTGGCGAGCAGTACTTC.

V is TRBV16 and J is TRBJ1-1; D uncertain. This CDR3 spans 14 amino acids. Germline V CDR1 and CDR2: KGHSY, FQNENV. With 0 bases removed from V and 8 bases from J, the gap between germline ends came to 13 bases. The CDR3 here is CASSQSRSSLEAFF. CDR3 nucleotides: TGTGCCAGCAGCCAATCGAGGAGCAGCCTAGAAGCTTTCTTT.

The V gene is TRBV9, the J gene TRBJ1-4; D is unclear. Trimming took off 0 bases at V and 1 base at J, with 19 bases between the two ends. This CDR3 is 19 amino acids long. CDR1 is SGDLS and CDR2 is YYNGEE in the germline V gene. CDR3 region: CASSVGFGGSDLTNEKLFF. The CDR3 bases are TGTGCCAGCAGCGTAGGTTTTGGAGGCTCGGACCTAACTAATGAAAAACTGTTTTTT.

The CDR3 here is CASSRTSGDSYNEQFF. The CDR3, as DNA: TGTGCCAGCAGTAGGACTAGCGGGGACTCCTACAATGAGCAGTTCTTC. V and J are TRBV28 and TRBJ2-1, with TRBD2 matching over 12 bases. The CDR3 has 16 residues. After removal of 5 bases from V and 0 bases from J, the junction contained 2 bases not matched to a gene. From germline, CDR1 is MDHEN and CDR2 SYDVKM.

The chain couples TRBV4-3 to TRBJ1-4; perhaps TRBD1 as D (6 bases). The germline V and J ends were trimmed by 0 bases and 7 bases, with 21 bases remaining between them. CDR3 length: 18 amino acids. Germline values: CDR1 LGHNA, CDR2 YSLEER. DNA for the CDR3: TGCGCCAGCAGCCAAGACCTACTACGGGGGGCAGGGGCTGAAAAACTGTTTTTT. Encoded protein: CASSQDLLRGAGAEKLFF.

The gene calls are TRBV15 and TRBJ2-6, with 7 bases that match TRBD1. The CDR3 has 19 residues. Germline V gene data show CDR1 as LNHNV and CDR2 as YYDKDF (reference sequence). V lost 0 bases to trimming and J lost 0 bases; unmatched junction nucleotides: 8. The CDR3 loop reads CATSRERTGLSSGANVLTF. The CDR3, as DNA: TGTGCCACCAGCAGAGAAAGGACAGGTTTGAGCTCTGGGGCCAACGTCCTGACTTTC.

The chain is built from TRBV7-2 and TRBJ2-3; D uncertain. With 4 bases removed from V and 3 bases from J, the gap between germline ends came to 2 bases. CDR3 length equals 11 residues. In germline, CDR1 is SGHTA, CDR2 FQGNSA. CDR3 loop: CASSSTDTQYF. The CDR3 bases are TGTGCCAGCAGCTCGACAGATACGCAGTATTTT.

CDR3 loop: CASNTGGSQYEQYF. For the CDR3, the DNA is TGTGCCAGCAACACCGGCGGGAGTCAATACGAGCAGTACTTC. The chain joins TRBV2 to TRBJ2-7; 7 positions agree with TRBD2. J lost 4 bases, V lost 7 bases, and 10 bases had no gene match. Germline V gene data show CDR1 as SNHLY and CDR2 as FYNNEI. This CDR3 region has 14 residues.

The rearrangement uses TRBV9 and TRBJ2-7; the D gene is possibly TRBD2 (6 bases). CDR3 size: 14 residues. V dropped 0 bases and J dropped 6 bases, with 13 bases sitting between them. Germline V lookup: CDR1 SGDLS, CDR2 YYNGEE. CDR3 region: CASSVEGLPVEQYF. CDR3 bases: TGTGCCAGCAGCGTAGAGGGACTCCCTGTCGAGCAGTACTTC.